Included here is one T cell receptor (beta chain) sequence, with context. Additional DNA sequences in this sample encode the identical CDR3. This record comes from a study of blood T cell repertoires in COVID-19. Study background: COVID-19 samples, acute and convalescent, were from the United States, Italy and Spain.

This CDR3 has 13 residues. Trimming shortened V by 5 bases and J by 1 base, and 8 bases separated the two germline ends. CDR1 and CDR2 (germline): LNHNV, YYDKDF (reference sequence). Per the study methods: From reference gene primer amplification, estimates of nucleated cell counts were derived. Data came from immunoSEQ multiplex PCR; TCRdb stores just in-frame clones and leaves some out. V, J and clone size are taken as reported in that table, and D and trimming were inferred from the DNA itself. This table holds some 200,000 clones, approximately 80% found once. One Seattle source followed patients from active infection through their disease course.

V and J are TRBV15 and TRBJ1-2; D is unresolved. The TCR was taken from a woman older than 75 with COVID-19, enrolled during active disease. Sequencing used peripheral blood. In nucleotides, the CDR3 is TGTGCCACCAGCCCAGACATTAACTATGGCTACACCTTC. Its translation is CATSPDINYGYTF. The full variable domain, completed using reference TRBV15 and TRBJ1-2, is DAMVIQNPRYQVTQFGKPVTLSCSQTLNHNVMYWYQQKSSQAPKLLFHYYDKDFNNEADTPDNFQSRRPNTSFCFLDIRSPGLGDTAMYLCATSPDINYGYTFGSGTRLTVV.